The 4 T cell receptor beta chains below were found in one sample sequenced in a study of graft-versus-host responses after intestinal transplantation. Their antigens are not known. Clones were sequenced by immunoSEQ multiplex PCR, and TCRdb holds only the in-frame ones, with some missing. The sample lists over 75,000 clones, around 93% occurring once. Sequenced material: unstimulated CD8+ T cells sorted from spleen or lymph node cells, taken before transplant. The receptors originated from a human donor who was the organ donor for an intestinal transplant.

V usage is TRBV5-1 and J usage is TRBJ2-3, with 10 bases aligning to TRBD1. Germline CDR1 reads SGHRS; CDR2 reads YFSETQ. J was trimmed by 2 bases and V by 4 bases; bases with no gene match: 7. The CDR3 has 16 amino acids. The CDR3 here is CASSTGTGDYTDTQYF. The DNA for the CDR3 is TGCGCCAGCAGCACCGGGACAGGGGATTACACAGATACGCAGTATTTT.

This clone was observed a single time. The chain is built from TRBV30 and TRBJ2-7; D call uncertain. From germline, CDR1 is GTSNPN and CDR2 SVGIG (reference sequence). The CDR3 is 15 residues long. V dropped 4 bases and J dropped 5 bases, with 21 bases sitting between them. The DNA of the CDR3 is TGTGCCTGGAAACACACCTACACTAAGAACCACGAGCAGTACTTC. The encoded protein is CAWKHTYTKNHEQYF.

This clone has a handful of counts. The chain employs TRBV7-3 and TRBJ2-7; 8 positions agree with TRBD1. The CDR3 consists of 12 residues. In germline, CDR1 is SGHTA, CDR2 FQGTGA. Trimming took 5 bases from V and 6 from J; bases not matched to a gene: 3. CDR3 bases: TGTGCCAGCAGCACTACAGGGGGCGAGCAGTACTTC. This encodes CASSTTGGEQYF.

The gene calls are TRBV25-1 and TRBJ1-1, with D tentatively TRBD1 (6 bases). CDR1 is MGHDK and CDR2 is SYGVNS in the germline V gene. This CDR3 has 12 residues. Trimming shortened V by 9 bases and J by 1 base, and 9 bases separated the two germline ends. Here the CDR3 DNA reads TGTGCCAGTGTCAGGGGGAACACTGAAGCTTTCTTT. This codes for CASVRGNTEAFF.